These T cell receptor beta chains were read from a single sample in a study of response to subunit inactivated influenza vaccine. From the RT-PCR reads, TCRdb called clonotypes with MiXCR, one entry per CDR3 protein. The profile shows hundreds of thousands of distinct CDR3 sequences, around a fifth of them singletons. This specimen consisted of PBMCs from blood, obtained about 20 months after vaccination. Receptors originate from a man between 50 and 69 years old who received an inactivated influenza vaccine. The CDR3 runs from the conserved cysteine through the conserved F or W. A D gene is named only where the DNA matches it firmly. Clone size is given for some rows only: seen once, a few or many times, or a class if the clone is expanded.

>-|TRBV7-2|TRBJ2-1|few
TGTGCCAGCAGCTTCTGGGCTATCACCTCCAATGAGCAGTTCTTC
CASSFWAITSNEQFF
>-|TRBV20-1|TRBJ2-1|few
TGCAGTGCTAAAGGCCCCACCGCCAATGAGCAGTTCTTC
CSAKGPTANEQFF
>-|TRBV5-1|TRBJ1-4|many
TGCGCCAGCAGCTTGGGGAGTCTTAATGAAAAACTGTTTTTT
CASSLGSLNEKLFF
>-|TRBV11-1|TRBJ2-2|-
TGTGCCAGCAGCCGTTCCAACACGAACACCGGGGAGCTGTTTTTT
CASSRSNTNTGELFF
>TRBD1|TRBV4-1|TRBJ1-6|few
TGCGCCAGCAGCCAAGGTTCGAGACAGGGGGATTCACCCCTCCACTTT
CASSQGSRQGDSPLHF
>-|TRBV10-2|TRBJ1-4|-
TGCGCCAGCAGTGATTTTGCAACTAATGAAAAACTGTTTTTT
CASSDFATNEKLFF
>TRBD1|TRBV6-1|TRBJ1-1|few
TGTGCCAGCGAACGCGGGACAGCGAACACTGAAGCTTTCTTT
CASERGTANTEAFF
>TRBD2|TRBV20-1|TRBJ2-5|-
TGCAGTGCTACAAAAGCGGGAGTGCAGGAGACCCAGTACTTC
CSATKAGVQETQYF
>TRBD2|TRBV7-6|TRBJ2-1|few
TGTGCCAGCAGCCCCACTAGCGTGCTCTACAATGAGCAGTTCTTC
CASSPTSVLYNEQFF
>TRBD1|TRBV29-1|TRBJ1-1|many
TGCAGCGCCGGACAGGGAGGGAACACTGAAGCTTTCTTT
CSAGQGGNTEAFF
>-|TRBV7-9|TRBJ2-3|-
TGTGCCAGCAGCCAGCTGAGGGGATGGGGCACAGATACGCAGTATTTT
CASSQLRGWGTDTQYF
>-|TRBV20-1|TRBJ2-7|few
TGCAGTGCTAGTAGGGCTACGGGGACCTACGAGCAGTACTTC
CSASRATGTYEQYF
>-|TRBV5-1|TRBJ2-1|once
TGCGCCAGCAGCTTGTTGGGTACGGGCAATGAGCAGTTCTTC
CASSLLGTGNEQFF
>-|TRBV12-3/TRBV12-4|TRBJ2-2|-
TGTGCCATACAGACGCTAGCGAGCACCGGGGAGCTGTTTTTT
CAIQTLASTGELFF
>TRBD2|TRBV4-2|TRBJ2-3|few
TGTGCCAGCAGCCAAGATCTAGCGGGGGAGACGCAGTATTTT
CASSQDLAGETQYF
>-|TRBV5-4|TRBJ1-2|many
TGTGCCAGCAGCTTAGAGGACGGACATGGCTACACCTTC
CASSLEDGHGYTF
>-|TRBV3-1|TRBJ1-1|-
TGTGCCAGCAGCCATTCCGTGAACACTGAAGCTTTCTTT
CASSHSVNTEAFF
>TRBD2|TRBV11-2|TRBJ2-7|-
TGTGCCAGCAGCTGGGGACTAGCGGGAGTAAGAAGGGGGTACGAGCAGTACTTC
CASSWGLAGVRRGYEQYF
>-|TRBV3-1|TRBJ1-4|few
TGTGCCAGCAGCCACGGGGAGGCCTCTTTAACTAATGAAAAACTGTTTTTT
CASSHGEASLTNEKLFF
>TRBD1|TRBV12-3/TRBV12-4|TRBJ2-1|many
TGTGCCAGCAGTCCTCGACAGGGGGGGAACAATGAGCAGTTCTTC
CASSPRQGGNNEQFF
>-|TRBV15|TRBJ2-5|-
TGTGCCACCAGCAGAGAAACTGAAGAGACCCAGTACTTC
CATSRETEETQYF
>-|TRBV9|TRBJ2-1|-
TGTGCCAGCAGCCTGGGGGCTTTACCGAATGAGCAGTTCTTC
CASSLGALPNEQFF
>TRBD2|TRBV12-3/TRBV12-4|TRBJ2-5|few
TGTGCCAGCAGTCGCCATGGGGCGGGGGGCCGGTACCAGTACTTC
CASSRHGAGGRYQYF
>-|TRBV11-2|TRBJ2-1|-
TGTGCCAGCAGCCCCTCCAGCTTAGCTTACAATGAGCAGTTCTTC
CASSPSSLAYNEQFF
>TRBD1|TRBV11-1|TRBJ1-1|few
TGTGCCAGCAGCCCACAAGTAGCCGGGACAGGAGGGAATGTGAACACTGAAGCTTTCTTT
CASSPQVAGTGGNVNTEAFF
>-|TRBV7-2|TRBJ1-2|-
TGTGCCAGCAGAAGGACGTCGACCAACTATGGCTACACCTTC
CASRRTSTNYGYTF
>TRBD2|TRBV5-1|TRBJ2-5|-
TGCGCCAGCAGCCCACAACTAGCGGGAGGCTCCCAAGAGACCCAGTACTTC
CASSPQLAGGSQETQYF
>TRBD1|TRBV28|TRBJ1-2|-
TGTGCCAGCAGTGGGACAGGGCGGTATGGCTACACCTTC
CASSGTGRYGYTF
>-|TRBV28|TRBJ1-5|few
TGTGCCAGCAGTTTATTGGGATATCAGCCCCAGCATTTT
CASSLLGYQPQHF
>TRBD1|TRBV6-1|TRBJ1-6|few
TGTGCCAGCAACCCGGGACAGGGTCACTCACCCCTCCACTTT
CASNPGQGHSPLHF
>TRBD2|TRBV6-1|TRBJ2-7|-
TGTGCCAGTGGACTAGCGGTTACCTACGAGCAGTACTTC
CASGLAVTYEQYF
>TRBD1|TRBV15|TRBJ1-5|-
TGTGCCACCAGCACGGGGACAGCTAATCAGCCCCAGCATTTT
CATSTGTANQPQHF
>TRBD2|TRBV6-5|TRBJ2-7|few
TGTGCCAGCAGTTACGGCGGGAGGCCCTACGAGCAGTACTTC
CASSYGGRPYEQYF
>TRBD2|TRBV29-1|TRBJ2-1|-
TGCAGCGTTCCCAGCGGGGAACTCTACAATGAGCAGTTCTTC
CSVPSGELYNEQFF
>TRBD1|TRBV29-1|TRBJ2-7|few
TGCAGCGTTGAAGGACAGGGTCGTTTGAACGAGCAGTACTTC
CSVEGQGRLNEQYF
>TRBD1|TRBV4-1|TRBJ1-2|many
TGCGCCAGCAGCTACTCGACAGGGAACTATGGCTACACCTTC
CASSYSTGNYGYTF
>-|TRBV4-3|TRBJ1-1|few
TGCGCCAGCAGCCAAGGTGTGGAGGCGGATTACAGGAGATTGTTTTTTGTCTTT
CASSQGVEADYRRLFFVF
>-|TRBV5-1|TRBJ2-1|-
TGCGCCAGCAGCAACCCATCCTACAATGAGCAGTTCTTC
CASSNPSYNEQFF
>TRBD2|TRBV7-6|TRBJ2-7|few
TGTGCCAGCAGCTTAGATCTAGCGGGGACCTACGAGCAGTACTTC
CASSLDLAGTYEQYF
>TRBD1|TRBV28|TRBJ1-1|few
TGTGCCAGCAGGCTTGAGACAGGGACGAACACTGAAGCTTTCTTT
CASRLETGTNTEAFF
>-|TRBV4-3|TRBJ1-4|-
TGCGCCAGCAGCCAAGCTGGAGGGGTTAATGAAGAACTGTTTTTT
CASSQAGGVNEELFF
>-|TRBV20-1|TRBJ2-2|-
TGCAGTGCTAGAGATCACGCGAACACCGGGGAGCTGTTTTTT
CSARDHANTGELFF
>TRBD1|TRBV7-2|TRBJ2-2|-
TGTGCCAGCAGTATACAGGGGACACCGATAGCCGGGGAGCTGTTTTTT
CASSIQGTPIAGELFF
>-|TRBV7-2|TRBJ1-4|many
TGTGCCAGCAGCTTAGCATTTACCCGCGACATCGATGAAAAACTGTTTTTT
CASSLAFTRDIDEKLFF
>-|TRBV12-3/TRBV12-4|TRBJ2-1|-
TGTGCCAGCAGTTTGCCCCGCCAGACTGAGCAGTTCTTC
CASSLPRQTEQFF